Many counts were recorded for the clone carrying this TCR beta chain. The entry originates in a study of molecular identifiers for immune sequencing clone quantification. Germline V gene data show CDR1 as ENHRY and CDR2 as SYGVKD. The CDR3 covers 14 residues. The V gene end was trimmed by 8 bases and the J gene end by 1 base; junction bases not matched to a gene: 4. TCRdb used MiXCR to reprocess the PCR reads, holding one entry per CDR3 protein. The sample lists about 65,000 distinct CDR3 sequences; roughly 18% were seen once. The sample consisted of naive CD8+ T cells from blood, with Jurkat cell RNA spiked in. Specified subset: FACS-sorted CD8+CD4-CCR7+CD45RA+ naive T cells. This sequence originates from a human donor in good health. Some libraries in this study had Jurkat cell RNA spiked in. V gene TRBV10-3 combines with J gene TRBJ1-5, with 8 bases aligning to TRBD1. CDR3 residues: CAIWTGYSNQPQHF. The DNA for the CDR3 is TGTGCCATCTGGACAGGGTACAGCAATCAGCCCCAGCATTTT.